This record looks at one TCR beta chain sequence and its context. A second PCR of roughly 6 to 12 cycles used a sample-barcoded 5' primer and a J-beta primer mix. TCRdb ran MiXCR on the 5' RACE reads and lists one entry per CDR3 protein. The sample shows about a million distinct CDR3 sequences, around 48% of them seen only once. Staff drew roughly 10 milliliters of peripheral blood from each donor. The record originates from a study of blood T cells in healthy people across ages. Sequenced sample: blood. The TCR sequence derives from a man aged 30 to 39 in good health.

The CDR3 DNA sequence: TGTGCCAGCAGTGGTGGACTAGACCATACGCAGTATTTT. Its translation: CASSGGLDHTQYF. The chain couples TRBV14 to TRBJ2-3, with 7 positions matching TRBD2. The CDR3 is 13 residues long. The V and J ends lost 6 bases and 7 bases, in that order; junction bases with no gene match: 7. Germline CDR1 SGHDN, CDR2 FVKESK.